The 14 T cell receptor beta chains listed next were all sequenced from one sample in a study of T cell responses to AZD1222 COVID-19 vaccine. Measured with immunoSEQ multiplex PCR; TCRdb has only the in-frame clones, and not every one. The sample lists roughly 150,000 clones, approximately 86% seen once, with approximately 7.2% in the top ten. The starting material was peripheral blood, obtained after recovery from COVID-19. The receptor source for this set is an adult who had recovered from COVID-19.

The gene calls are TRBV28 and TRBJ2-7; weak D call: TRBD1 (6 bases). The V end was cut by 5 bases, the J end by 0 bases, with 20 bases between. CDR3 length: 17 residues. Germline values: CDR1 MDHEN, CDR2 SYDVKM. The CDR3 coding sequence is TGTGCCAGCAGTATACACTCCGGGACACCCGGCTCCTACGAGCAGTACTTC. It yields the protein CASSIHSGTPGSYEQYF.

The chain carries TRBV18 and TRBJ2-3; 7 nucleotides match TRBD1. This CDR3 spans 15 amino acids. Germline CDR1 and CDR2: KGHSH and LQKENI. Trimming took 6 bases from V and 2 from J; bases not matched to a gene: 8. CDR3 DNA: TGTGCCAGCTCGGGACAGATGACCCCCACAGATACGCAGTATTTT. It encodes CASSGQMTPTDTQYF.

The J gene is TRBJ1-1, the V gene TRBV2; D is unclear. The CDR3 consists of 12 residues. The germline gives CDR1 SNHLY, CDR2 FYNNEI. V was shortened by 2 bases and J by 6 bases, with 7 bases between the two germline ends. CDR3 sequence: CASSEMGPEAFF. The CDR3 nucleotides read TGTGCCAGCAGTGAAATGGGCCCTGAAGCTTTCTTT.

V is TRBV4-1 and J is TRBJ1-1; a possible D gene is TRBD1 (5 bases). CDR3 length equals 17 residues. The germline CDR1 and CDR2 sequences are MGHRA and YSYEKL. The V gene lost 2 bases and the J gene lost 0 bases, with 16 bases spanning the gap. The CDR3 bases are TGCGCCAGCAGCCAAAGAAACGTGGGGGTTCTGAACACTGAAGCTTTCTTT. Translating it yields CASSQRNVGVLNTEAFF.

V gene TRBV6-1 combines with J gene TRBJ1-2; D gene unclear. Germline V gene sequence: CDR1 MNHNS, CDR2 SASEGT. Between the trimmed V and J ends, which lost 2 bases and 0 bases, there was a span of 10 bases. The CDR3 runs 15 residues. CDR3 amino acids: CASSEYSNANYGYTF. The CDR3 region has the DNA TGTGCCAGCAGTGAATACAGCAATGCTAACTATGGCTACACCTTC.

A few counts support this clone. The V gene is TRBV19, the J gene TRBJ2-1; D is undetermined. CDR1 LNHDA and CDR2 SQIVND come from the germline V gene (reference sequence). The CDR3 sequence is 15 residues long. Trimming took 1 base from V and 2 from J, leaving 9 bases between them. CDR3 amino acids: CASSIVSDPYNEQFF. The CDR3, as DNA: TGTGCCAGTAGTATAGTCTCCGACCCCTACAATGAGCAGTTCTTC. Together with reference TRBV19 and TRBJ2-1, the CDR3 gives the full variable domain: DGGITQSPKYLFRKEGQNVTLSCEQNLNHDAMYWYRQDPGQGLRLIYYSQIVNDFQKGDIAEGYSVSREKKESFPLTVTSAQKNPTAFYLCASSIVSDPYNEQFFGPGTRLTVL.

J is TRBJ2-1 and V is TRBV4-1; D unresolved. The CDR3 contains 14 residues. V was shortened by 4 bases and J by 8 bases, with 15 bases between the two germline ends. Per the germline V gene, CDR1 is MGHRA and CDR2 is YSYEKL. The CDR3, as DNA: TGCGCCAGCAGCCGTGGGCCTCCTCCGGATGAGCAGTTCTTC. This codes for CASSRGPPPDEQFF.

This clone has just one count. This chain connects TRBV6-4 to TRBJ1-2; D unclear. Per the germline V gene, CDR1 is MRHNA and CDR2 is SNTAGT. The CDR3 has 16 amino acids. The ends were cut back, 3 bases at V and 8 bases at J, with 22 bases in the middle. The CDR3 sequence is CASSEFYGGFSRGYTF. CDR3 nucleotides: TGTGCCAGCAGTGAGTTTTACGGAGGCTTTTCGAGGGGCTACACCTTC.

Comments on this clone: At the DNA level, this CDR3 is encoded by other sequences in the same sample as well. The chain is built from TRBV7-2 and TRBJ1-2, with 10 bases matching TRBD1. The J segment lost 14 bases and the V segment lost 1 base, leaving 7 bases of the junction unmatched. CDR1 and CDR2 (germline): SGHTA, FQGNSA. The CDR3 sequence is 13 residues long. CDR3: CASSLVGTGVKTF. The CDR3 DNA sequence: TGTGCCAGCAGCTTAGTCGGGACAGGGGTTAAGACCTTC. Using reference TRBV7-2 and TRBJ1-2 for the parts outside the CDR3, the full variable domain is GAGVSQSPSNKVTEKGKDVELRCDPISGHTALYWYRQSLGQGLEFLIYFQGNSAPDKSGLPSDRFSAERTGGSVSTLTIQRTQQEDSAVYLCASSLVGTGVKTFGSGTRLTVV.

V is TRBV6-2 or TRBV6-3 and J is TRBJ2-1; no clear D gene. Germline V lookup: CDR1 MNHEY, CDR2 SVGEGT. V lost 2 bases and J lost 4, with 9 bases in between. This CDR3 contains 14 residues. The CDR3 spells CASSYGKTYNEQFF. Written as DNA, the CDR3 is TGTGCCAGCAGTTACGGGAAAACATACAATGAGCAGTTCTTC.

The chain is built from TRBV28 and TRBJ1-1; D is ambiguous. This CDR3 spans 15 amino acids. CDR1 and CDR2 (germline): MDHEN, SYDVKM. V was clipped by 3 bases and J by 1 base, with 12 bases between them. Here the CDR3 DNA reads TGTGCCAGCAGTTTGAGCGCCATGGGGAACACTGAAGCTTTCTTT. Encoded protein: CASSLSAMGNTEAFF.

The rearrangement joins TRBV7-2 to TRBJ2-2, with D tentatively TRBD1 or TRBD2 (7 bases each). The CDR3 totals 15 residues. Trimming removed 5 bases at V and 5 bases at J, with 15 bases between. Germline CDR1 SGHTA, CDR2 FQGNSA. CDR3 in amino acids: CASSRGTAGTGELFF. Written as DNA, the CDR3 is TGTGCCAGCAGCCGCGGGACAGCGGGAACCGGGGAGCTGTTTTTT.

This clone was detected only once. The rearrangement links TRBV14 to TRBJ2-5; tentative D call: TRBD2 (6 bases). V was pared by 1 base and J by 5 bases, with 17 bases between. Germline V gene sequence: CDR1 SGHDN, CDR2 FVKESK. This CDR3 contains 16 residues. The CDR3 region is CASSQGVYGRGETQYF. CDR3 sequence (DNA): TGTGCCAGCAGCCAAGGTGTCTACGGGAGAGGGGAGACCCAGTACTTC. Variable domain in full (rest from reference TRBV14 and TRBJ2-5): EAGVTQFPSHSVIEKGQTVTLRCDPISGHDNLYWYRRVMGKEIKFLLHFVKESKQDESGMPNNRFLAERTGGTYSTLKVQPAELEDSGVYFCASSQGVYGRGETQYFGPGTRLLVL.

V is TRBV28 and J is TRBJ2-7, with TRBD1 matching 9 bases. The CDR3 contains 15 residues. Germline trimming cut 4 bases from V and 4 bases from J; bases unmatched to any gene: 8. Germline CDR1 reads MDHEN; CDR2 reads SYDVKM. CDR3 nucleotides: TGTGCCAGCAGTTCGGTCCGGACAGGGGTTTACGAGCAGTACTTC. Residues: CASSSVRTGVYEQYF.